The text below deals with one TCR beta chain. As yet, its antigen is unknown. The PCR had 60 Vbeta and 13 Jbeta primers. Authors' analysis steps: Some 9.9 million of about 88 million unique TCR beta chains were shared, per a later count. Profiled with immunoSEQ multiplex PCR; TCRdb holds only in-frame clones, not every one. V and J calls and clone size come straight from that table; D and trimming were deduced from the DNA. The sample consists of roughly 59,000 clones, 65% to 80% of them appearing once. V was cut by 0 bases and J by 2 bases, with 11 bases left in between. From germline, CDR1 is SGHVS and CDR2 FNYEAQ. The CDR3 is 15 amino acids. The data originate from a study of cytomegalovirus exposure and HLA in healthy donors. Study overall: An analysis done earlier identified 117 million unique TCR beta sequences from about 179 million T cells.

Whole-study findings and limits: Sequencing probably produced one cluster of sequence variants that were highly shared. Versus the approximately 700-donor mean, an Asian-associated ancestry cluster reportedly showed fewer N-insertions in a later analysis.

The receptor's source is a man aged 35-49 years in good health and CMV-seropositive. V gene TRBV7-6 combines with J gene TRBJ2-7; D not certain. Source material: PBMCs. The DNA for the CDR3 is TGTGCCAGCAGCTTAGCTAACGGGTTCGCCTACGAGCAGTACTTC. It is translated as CASSLANGFAYEQYF.